The T cell receptor (beta chain) described here comes from a study of CD8+ T cells in alopecia areata. About the research overall: Treated patients took oral tofacitinib at 5 to 10 mg twice daily.

It was cDNA, reverse transcribed from extracted RNA, that served as the sequencing template. Generated by immunoSEQ multiplex PCR, the TCRdb table keeps only in-frame clones and is missing some. Of some 56,000 clones in the sample, around 96% were seen once. Per germline, CDR1 SGHVS and CDR2 FNYEAQ. The CDR3 runs to 15 residues. The ends were cut back, 6 bases at V and 0 bases at J, with 12 bases in the middle. The chain combines TRBV7-6 with TRBJ2-1; no clear D. This receptor was identified in a human donor with alopecia areata. The material sequenced was CD8+ T cells sorted from blood, taken at week 0. The CDR3 spells CASSISPSSYNEQFF. CDR3 sequence (DNA): TGTGCCAGCAGTATCAGCCCGAGCTCCTACAATGAGCAGTTCTTC.